A selection of T cell receptor beta chains follows, all from one sample in a study of human T cells and chemical hapten exposure. TCRdb ran MiXCR on the RACE reads and lists one entry per CDR3 protein. Of roughly 34,000 distinct CDR3 sequences listed, around a tenth were seen once; the top ten hold roughly a quarter. Sequencing used whole blood, obtained in connection with sensitization to the hapten diphenylcyclopropenone (DPC). Receptors originate from a man aged 50 to 59 with alopecia areata. Some clones in this sample may be carry-over from other donors' samples. Each CDR3 is given with its conserved first and last residue. Each record gives: clone size, J gene, D gene, V gene, CDR3 protein, CDR3 DNA. The D gene is left open where the match is weak. A clone size is listed for some rows: how often the clone was seen (once, few, many), or a class if it is expanded.

clone_size: .
j_call: TRBJ2-5
d_call: TRBD2
v_call: TRBV28
cdr3_aa: CASSLLAGEETQYF
cdr3_nt: TGTGCCAGCAGTTTACTAGCGGGAGAAGAGACCCAGTACTTC

clone_size: many
j_call: TRBJ2-7
d_call: .
v_call: TRBV7-6
cdr3_aa: CASSLEQGRIEQYF
cdr3_nt: TGTGCCAGCAGCTTGGAACAGGGGAGGATCGAGCAGTACTTC

clone_size: medium-sized
j_call: TRBJ2-6
d_call: .
v_call: TRBV7-9
cdr3_aa: CASSLDAGANVLTF
cdr3_nt: TGTGCCAGCAGCTTAGATGCTGGGGCCAACGTCCTGACTTTC

clone_size: .
j_call: TRBJ2-1
d_call: .
v_call: TRBV4-2
cdr3_aa: CASSQEVVISIRDEQFF
cdr3_nt: TGTGCCAGCAGCCAAGAAGTCGTAATCTCTATTCGGGATGAGCAGTTCTTC

clone_size: many
j_call: TRBJ2-7
d_call: .
v_call: TRBV7-2
cdr3_aa: CASSLDSRYEQYF
cdr3_nt: TGTGCCAGCAGCCTAGACAGTCGCTACGAGCAGTACTTC

clone_size: .
j_call: TRBJ2-5
d_call: .
v_call: TRBV7-9
cdr3_aa: CASSLLGAETQYF
cdr3_nt: TGTGCCAGCAGCTTATTAGGGGCTGAGACCCAGTACTTC

clone_size: .
j_call: TRBJ2-7
d_call: .
v_call: TRBV28
cdr3_aa: CASSLTPLRSEQYF
cdr3_nt: TGTGCCAGCAGTTTGACACCGCTTCGTTCCGAGCAGTACTTC

clone_size: many
j_call: TRBJ1-4
d_call: TRBD1
v_call: TRBV7-9
cdr3_aa: CASSFDREDEKLFF
cdr3_nt: TGTGCCAGCAGCTTCGACAGGGAAGATGAAAAACTGTTTTTT

clone_size: few
j_call: TRBJ2-2
d_call: TRBD1
v_call: TRBV10-2
cdr3_aa: CASSEQGASGELFF
cdr3_nt: TGCGCCAGCAGTGAACAGGGGGCGAGCGGGGAGCTGTTTTTT

clone_size: many
j_call: TRBJ2-3
d_call: TRBD1
v_call: TRBV7-9
cdr3_aa: CASSKDRTGGTDTQYF
cdr3_nt: TGTGCCAGCAGTAAGGATAGGACAGGGGGAACCGATACGCAGTATTTT

clone_size: many
j_call: TRBJ2-5
d_call: .
v_call: TRBV7-3
cdr3_aa: CASSLGPQETQYF
cdr3_nt: TGTGCCAGCAGCTTAGGACCGCAAGAGACCCAGTACTTC

clone_size: many
j_call: TRBJ2-7
d_call: TRBD2
v_call: TRBV10-3
cdr3_aa: CAISDRLAGGSEQYF
cdr3_nt: TGTGCCATCAGTGATCGACTAGCGGGAGGGAGCGAGCAGTACTTC

clone_size: few
j_call: TRBJ2-2
d_call: .
v_call: TRBV18
cdr3_aa: CASSPTGTPGELFF
cdr3_nt: TGTGCCAGCTCACCTACCGGGACTCCCGGGGAGCTGTTTTTT

clone_size: many
j_call: TRBJ2-7
d_call: .
v_call: TRBV3-1
cdr3_aa: CASSRGSAYEQYF
cdr3_nt: TGTGCCAGCAGCCGAGGCTCGGCCTACGAGCAGTACTTC

clone_size: many
j_call: TRBJ2-3
d_call: .
v_call: TRBV20-1
cdr3_aa: CSASYLEARVSHADTQYF
cdr3_nt: TGCAGTGCTAGTTACCTCGAGGCTAGAGTAAGTCACGCAGATACGCAGTATTTT

clone_size: many
j_call: TRBJ2-5
d_call: .
v_call: TRBV29-1
cdr3_aa: CSGGPPEETQYF
cdr3_nt: TGCAGCGGGGGGCCACCCGAAGAGACCCAGTACTTC

clone_size: few
j_call: TRBJ2-5
d_call: TRBD1
v_call: TRBV10-3
cdr3_aa: CAISRGQGDKETQYF
cdr3_nt: TGTGCCATCAGCCGGGGACAGGGGGATAAAGAGACCCAGTACTTC

clone_size: many
j_call: TRBJ2-5
d_call: .
v_call: TRBV7-7
cdr3_aa: CASSRGLQETQYF
cdr3_nt: TGTGCTAGCAGCCGCGGGCTCCAAGAGACCCAGTACTTC

clone_size: many
j_call: TRBJ1-4
d_call: .
v_call: TRBV6-6
cdr3_aa: CASSFTRDIIREKLFF
cdr3_nt: TGTGCCAGCAGTTTCACCAGGGACATCATACGGGAAAAACTGTTTTTT

clone_size: few
j_call: TRBJ2-1
d_call: TRBD2
v_call: TRBV4-2
cdr3_aa: CASTLETSGYNEQFF
cdr3_nt: TGTGCCAGCACCTTGGAGACTAGCGGATACAATGAGCAGTTCTTC

clone_size: few
j_call: TRBJ2-7
d_call: .
v_call: TRBV18
cdr3_aa: CASSRQGGYEQYF
cdr3_nt: TGTGCCAGCTCACGTCAGGGGGGATACGAGCAGTACTTC

clone_size: many
j_call: TRBJ1-5
d_call: TRBD1
v_call: TRBV18
cdr3_aa: CASSPDTGGSNQPQHF
cdr3_nt: TGTGCCAGCTCACCCGATACAGGGGGGAGCAATCAGCCCCAGCATTTT

clone_size: few
j_call: TRBJ1-1
d_call: .
v_call: TRBV28
cdr3_aa: CASTSLGRNTEAFF
cdr3_nt: TGTGCCAGCACCTCGTTAGGTAGAAACACTGAAGCTTTCTTT

clone_size: many
j_call: TRBJ2-2
d_call: .
v_call: TRBV7-4
cdr3_aa: CASTFGELFF
cdr3_nt: TGTGCCAGCACCTTCGGGGAGCTGTTTTTT

clone_size: .
j_call: TRBJ2-7
d_call: TRBD1
v_call: TRBV29-1
cdr3_aa: CSVVGSGTGITYEQYF
cdr3_nt: TGCAGCGTTGTGGGCTCCGGGACAGGGATCACCTACGAGCAGTACTTC

clone_size: many
j_call: TRBJ1-1
d_call: .
v_call: TRBV10-1
cdr3_aa: CASSELGVNTEAFF
cdr3_nt: TGCGCCAGCAGTGAGTTGGGGGTAAACACTGAAGCTTTCTTT

clone_size: .
j_call: TRBJ2-4
d_call: .
v_call: TRBV4-1
cdr3_aa: CASSQEAALAKNIQYF
cdr3_nt: TGCGCCAGCAGCCAAGAAGCGGCCCTAGCCAAAAACATTCAGTACTTC

clone_size: few
j_call: TRBJ2-1
d_call: .
v_call: TRBV30
cdr3_aa: CAWSGGTPGYEQFF
cdr3_nt: TGTGCCTGGAGTGGGGGGACCCCTGGGTATGAGCAGTTCTTC

clone_size: .
j_call: TRBJ2-5
d_call: TRBD2
v_call: TRBV7-8
cdr3_aa: CASSLAAGAETQYF
cdr3_nt: TGTGCCAGCAGCTTAGCGGCGGGAGCGGAGACCCAGTACTTC

clone_size: .
j_call: TRBJ1-2
d_call: .
v_call: TRBV7-2
cdr3_aa: CASSLESEFYGYTF
cdr3_nt: TGTGCCAGCAGCTTAGAGTCGGAATTCTATGGCTACACCTTC

clone_size: many
j_call: TRBJ2-7
d_call: .
v_call: TRBV5-1
cdr3_aa: CASSDKTEYPYEQYF
cdr3_nt: TGCGCCAGCAGCGATAAAACAGAATACCCCTACGAGCAGTACTTC

clone_size: .
j_call: TRBJ2-5
d_call: TRBD2
v_call: TRBV4-2
cdr3_aa: CASSQDWGLAGATQYF
cdr3_nt: TGTGCCAGCAGCCAAGATTGGGGACTAGCGGGGGCGACCCAGTACTTC

clone_size: .
j_call: TRBJ2-3
d_call: .
v_call: TRBV30
cdr3_aa: CAWSVSWASGSPDTLYF
cdr3_nt: .

clone_size: once
j_call: TRBJ1-5
d_call: .
v_call: TRBV5-5
cdr3_aa: CASSSGHHSNQPQHF
cdr3_nt: TGTGCCAGCAGCTCGGGACACCATAGCAATCAGCCCCAGCATTTT

clone_size: many
j_call: TRBJ2-3
d_call: .
v_call: TRBV7-9
cdr3_aa: CASSNRQSTDTQYF
cdr3_nt: TGTGCCAGCAGCAACCGACAGAGCACAGATACGCAGTATTTT

clone_size: many
j_call: TRBJ1-6
d_call: .
v_call: TRBV4-3
cdr3_aa: CASSQDAGNNSPLHF
cdr3_nt: TGCGCCAGCAGCCAAGACGCCGGGAATAATTCACCCCTCCACTTT

clone_size: many
j_call: TRBJ2-3
d_call: .
v_call: TRBV29-1
cdr3_aa: CSVERLGDTQYF
cdr3_nt: TGCAGCGTTGAAAGGCTTGGAGATACGCAGTATTTT

clone_size: many
j_call: TRBJ2-5
d_call: .
v_call: TRBV7-8
cdr3_aa: CASSLEGSSRKTQYF
cdr3_nt: TGTGCCAGCAGCTTAGAGGGGTCCAGTAGAAAGACCCAGTACTTC

clone_size: many
j_call: TRBJ2-2
d_call: .
v_call: TRBV6-2/TRBV6-3
cdr3_aa: CASSKTRAGELFF
cdr3_nt: TGTGCCAGCAGTAAGACTAGGGCCGGGGAGCTGTTTTTT

clone_size: many
j_call: TRBJ1-5
d_call: .
v_call: TRBV19
cdr3_aa: CASSKLQGPNNQPQHF
cdr3_nt: TGTGCCAGTAGTAAACTACAGGGCCCTAACAATCAGCCCCAGCATTTT

clone_size: .
j_call: TRBJ2-3
d_call: TRBD2
v_call: TRBV29-1
cdr3_aa: CSVLTSGKGDTQYF
cdr3_nt: TGCAGCGTCCTGACTAGCGGGAAAGGCGATACGCAGTATTTT

clone_size: many
j_call: TRBJ1-2
d_call: TRBD1
v_call: TRBV28
cdr3_aa: CASSPAGAGGRYGYTF
cdr3_nt: TGTGCCAGCAGTCCCGCCGGGGCAGGGGGCCGGTATGGCTACACCTTC

clone_size: many
j_call: TRBJ1-4
d_call: .
v_call: TRBV7-2
cdr3_aa: CASSPFVGFEEKLFF
cdr3_nt: TGTGCCAGCAGCCCATTCGTTGGGTTTGAGGAAAAACTGTTTTTT

clone_size: many
j_call: TRBJ2-3
d_call: TRBD2
v_call: TRBV11-3
cdr3_aa: CASSSTAGGSTDTQYF
cdr3_nt: TGTGCCAGCAGCTCAACAGCGGGAGGTAGCACAGATACGCAGTATTTT

clone_size: many
j_call: TRBJ2-5
d_call: TRBD2
v_call: TRBV27
cdr3_aa: CASSIGTSGSETQYF
cdr3_nt: TGTGCCAGCAGTATCGGGACTAGCGGGAGTGAGACCCAGTACTTC